This T cell receptor (beta chain) was recovered during a study of vaccination effects on CD4 cells after COVID-19. Overall study: The vaccine given was either BNT162b2 or mRNA-1273, in two doses. General study points: By a late point after vaccination, infection- and vaccine-induced clones had shrunk markedly through clonal contraction.

Of note for this clone: The antigen remains unidentified.

Assay: immunoSEQ multiplex PCR; the TCRdb copy retains only in-frame clones and omits some. The sample shows tens of thousands of clones, approximately 72% of them seen only once. Pools of viral peptides were used by the ViraFEST assay to expand antigen-specific CD4+ T cells ahead of sequencing. After about 10 days in culture, the CD4+ T cells were isolated. The study found no prior SARS-CoV-2 infection in the vaccine recipients, who tested negative for nucleocapsid antibodies. PBMC were cultured at about 1.9 million per well with roughly 10 IU/ml IL-2 and 7.5 to 10 ug/ml peptides. Cultures got half-medium changes with IL-2 on days 3 and 7. Trimming took 5 bases from V and 8 from J; bases not matched to a gene: 10. CDR1 and CDR2 (germline): MDHEN, SYDVKM. The CDR3 extends over 16 amino acids.

The chain couples TRBV28 to TRBJ2-1, with 12 bases matching TRBD2. The sequencing here drew on CD4+ T cells from PBMCs cultured with HCoV-NL63 spike peptides, taken before COVID-19 vaccination. The source is a human donor who received a COVID-19 vaccine. CDR3 loop: CASSPPGLAGIHEQFF. The CDR3 DNA is TGTGCCAGCAGTCCTCCTGGACTAGCGGGGATTCATGAGCAGTTCTTC.